These 13 T cell receptor beta chains originate from one sample sequenced in a study of Graves' ophthalmopathy and Graves' hyperthyroidism. CDR3 regions of TCR beta were amplified from RNA transcripts. Investigators did first-round RT-PCR with HTBI primers, then second-round multiplex PCR. TCRdb re-called the multiplex PCR reads through MiXCR, storing one row per CDR3 protein. The data hold about 370,000 distinct CDR3 sequences, with about 17% observed a single time. The specimen was peripheral blood. The receptor source for this set is an adult woman with stable Graves' hyperthyroidism.

This clonotype was seen at least ten times. V gene TRBV12-3 or TRBV12-4 combines with J gene TRBJ2-7; D unresolved. The ends were cut back, 1 base at V and 2 bases at J, with 9 bases in the middle. CDR3 length equals 14 residues. This CDR3 is CASSLEDATYEQYF. The CDR3, as DNA: TGTGCCAGCAGTTTAGAGGACGCCACCTACGAGCAGTACTTC.

V gene TRBV6-5 combines with J gene TRBJ1-2; D uncertain. The CDR3 runs 13 residues. Germline CDR1 MNHEY, CDR2 SVGAGI. Trimming left V 2 bases short and J 7 bases short, with 11 bases between. The CDR3 region has the DNA TGTGCCAGCAGTTACGCACTTCGGGGTGGCTACACCTTC. Translating it yields CASSYALRGGYTF.

Ten or more counts support this clonotype. V gene TRBV6-1 combines with J gene TRBJ2-2; D remains ambiguous. The germline V gene encodes CDR1 MNHNS and CDR2 SASEGT. This CDR3 is built from 11 residues. V shed 5 bases and J shed 5 bases, with 3 bases lying between them. CDR3 residues: CASSKTGELFF. CDR3 DNA: TGTGCCAGCAGTAAAACCGGGGAGCTGTTTTTT.

This clonotype was detected many times. The J gene is TRBJ2-5, the V gene TRBV28; D may match TRBD1 or TRBD2 (5 bases each). The CDR3 runs to 14 residues. CDR1 and CDR2 (germline): MDHEN, SYDVKM. V was clipped by 3 bases and J by 5 bases, with 13 bases between them. The CDR3 coding sequence is TGTGCCAGCAGTTTCGGCGAGGGGTGGGAGACCCAGTACTTC. This codes for CASSFGEGWETQYF.

This clonotype has a count of ten or more. In DNA, the CDR3 is TGTGCCAGCAGCTTAGTGATTAGCGGGATAGGCGAGCAGTACTTC. Protein sequence: CASSLVISGIGEQYF. The chain is built from TRBV7-2 and TRBJ2-7; 8 nucleotides match TRBD2. This CDR3 spans 15 amino acids. Germline-derived CDR1 and CDR2 are SGHTA and FQGNSA. Trimming cost V 1 base and J 6 bases; bases outside gene matches: 8. The variable domain in full, completed from reference TRBV7-2 and TRBJ2-7, reads GAGVSQSPSNKVTEKGKDVELRCDPISGHTALYWYRQSLGQGLEFLIYFQGNSAPDKSGLPSDRFSAERTGGSVSTLTIQRTQQEDSAVYLCASSLVISGIGEQYFGPGTRLTVT.

At least ten counts were recorded for this clonotype. V and J are TRBV5-1 and TRBJ2-7, with D unclear. Trimming shortened V by 2 bases and J by 3 bases, and 9 bases separated the two germline ends. The CDR3 sequence is 13 residues long. CDR1 SGHRS and CDR2 YFSETQ come from the germline V gene. The CDR3 nucleotides read TGCGCCAGCAGCTTCGGGCTGTACTACGAGCAGTACTTC. It codes for CASSFGLYYEQYF.

The sample holds a few counts of this clonotype. The V gene is TRBV10-3, the J gene TRBJ2-5; D perhaps matches TRBD1 (5 bases). The V end was cut by 4 bases, the J end by 3 bases, with 9 bases between. The CDR3 covers 13 residues. Germline loops: CDR1 ENHRY, CDR2 SYGVKD. The CDR3 region has the DNA TGTGCCATCAGTGGCCAGGGTGAAGAGACCCAGTACTTC. This codes for CAISGQGEETQYF.

At least ten counts were recorded for this clonotype. The chain combines TRBV28 with TRBJ1-1, with a possible D match to TRBD1 (5 bases). The CDR3 sequence is 13 residues long. The germline gives CDR1 MDHEN, CDR2 SYDVKM. V was shortened by 4 bases and J by 7 bases, with 13 bases between the two germline ends. The CDR3 DNA reads TGTGCCAGCAGTTCCCGCTCGAGGGGTGAAGCTTTCTTT. This translates into CASSSRSRGEAFF.

The chain carries TRBV7-9 and TRBJ2-7; the D gene is possibly TRBD1 (5 bases). The CDR3 covers 14 residues. Per the germline V gene, CDR1 is SEHNR and CDR2 is FQNEAQ (reference sequence). With 4 bases removed from V and 1 base from J, the gap between germline ends came to 11 bases. The CDR3 DNA sequence: TGTGCCAGCAGCTCCCCAGACAGTTCCTACGAGCAGTACTTC. Translated, it gives CASSSPDSSYEQYF.

The J gene is TRBJ1-1, the V gene TRBV28; D unresolved. CDR3 length: 15 residues. Trimming cost V 6 bases and J 0 bases, with 14 bases left between them. CDR1 MDHEN and CDR2 SYDVKM come from the germline V gene. The DNA for the CDR3 is TGTGCCAGCAGGGCCCGCCGGGGAATGAACACTGAAGCTTTCTTT. Residues: CASRARRGMNTEAFF.

The chain combines TRBV6-5 with TRBJ1-1; TRBD1 matches 10 bases. V was pared by 5 bases and J by 9 bases, with 9 bases of the junction left unmatched. Per the germline V gene, CDR1 is MNHEY and CDR2 is SVGAGI. This CDR3 spans 14 amino acids. CDR3 sequence: CASSNRDRGPKAFF. CDR3 nucleotides: TGTGCCAGCAGTAACCGGGACAGGGGTCCGAAAGCTTTCTTT.

This clonotype was counted only a few times. The V and J genes are TRBV5-1 and TRBJ2-2, with D maybe TRBD1 (6 bases). V shed 1 base and J shed 4 bases, with 11 bases lying between them. The germline gives CDR1 SGHRS, CDR2 YFSETQ. The CDR3 sequence is 15 residues long. The CDR3 protein is CASSLSGALTGELFF. CDR3 coding DNA: TGCGCCAGCAGCTTGTCAGGGGCCCTCACCGGGGAGCTGTTTTTT.

This clonotype was counted many times. This chain links TRBV20-1 with TRBJ2-7, with TRBD2 matching 8 bases. CDR1 is DFQATT, CDR2 SNEGSKA, per germline (reference sequence). The CDR3 has 15 residues. The junction had 8 bases not matched to a gene; V was cut back by 2 bases and J by 2 bases. The CDR3 protein is CSARRTGTSAYEQYF. CDR3 in DNA: TGCAGTGCTAGAAGGACCGGGACTAGTGCCTACGAGCAGTACTTC.